This TCR beta chain appears in the sequencing data of a study of shared clonotypes between healthy human individuals. Methods used by the authors: ImmunoSEQ junction-only sequences lacked quality scores, so their filtering differed. Assay used: immunoSEQ multiplex PCR; TCRdb lists only in-frame clones, some missing. V and J calls and clone size are given by that table; D and trimming were obtained from the DNA. This sample has 2 million to 2.5 million clones, with 85% to 95% found just once. In regard to this clone: The same CDR3 also results from other DNA sequences found in this sample.

Germline V CDR1 and CDR2: SGHRS, YFSETQ. The CDR3 runs 15 residues. V lost 0 bases, J lost 4 bases, and 10 bases lay in between. The V and J genes are TRBV5-1 and TRBJ1-4; D uncertain. Sequencing used naive CD4+ T cells from PBMCs. Subset described: CD45RA+ positively selected. This sequence was found in a man younger than 35 in good health. Some clones in this sample may be carry-over from other donors' samples. CDR3 DNA: TGCGCCAGCAGCTTGGTGTCAGGCTTTAATGAAAAACTGTTTTTT. Its protein product is CASSLVSGFNEKLFF.